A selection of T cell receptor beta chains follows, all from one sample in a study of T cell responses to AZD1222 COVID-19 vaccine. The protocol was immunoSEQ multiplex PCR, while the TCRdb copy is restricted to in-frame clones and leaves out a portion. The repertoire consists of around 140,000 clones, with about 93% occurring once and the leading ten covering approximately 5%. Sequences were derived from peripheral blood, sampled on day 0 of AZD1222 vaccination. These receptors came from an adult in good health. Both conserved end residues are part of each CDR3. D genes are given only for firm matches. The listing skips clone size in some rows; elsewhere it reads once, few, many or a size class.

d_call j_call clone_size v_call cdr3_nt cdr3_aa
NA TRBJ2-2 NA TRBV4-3 TGCGCCAGCAGCTCCGGGACCCGGAACACCGGGGAGCTGTTTTTT CASSSGTRNTGELFF
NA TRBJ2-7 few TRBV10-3 TGTGCCATCAGTGATTCAGGGCGAGAGCAGTACTTC CAISDSGREQYF
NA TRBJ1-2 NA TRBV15 TGTGCCACCAGCAGAGATGGAACAGGGATAAACTATGGCTACACCTTC CATSRDGTGINYGYTF
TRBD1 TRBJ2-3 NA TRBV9 TGTGCCAGCAGCGCCGACAGGGCCCCCCCCACAGATACGCAGTATTTT CASSADRAPPTDTQYF
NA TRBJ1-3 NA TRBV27 TGTGCCAGCAGTTTGGGCCAATTGGGAAACACCATATATTTT CASSLGQLGNTIYF
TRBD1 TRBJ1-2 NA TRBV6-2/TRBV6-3 TGTGCCAGCAGTTACCGGACAGGGAGCGCCGGCTACACCTTC CASSYRTGSAGYTF
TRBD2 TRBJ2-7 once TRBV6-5 TGTGCCAGCAGTTACTCTGGGGCTAGCGGGAGGGGCGAGCAGTACTTC CASSYSGASGRGEQYF
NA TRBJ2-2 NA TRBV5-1 TGCGCCAGCAGCCCCGAGAATACCGGGGAGCTGTTTTTT CASSPENTGELFF
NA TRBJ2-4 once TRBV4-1 TGCACCAGCAGCCAAGTGGGCGTAGCCAAAAACATTCAGTACTTC CTSSQVGVAKNIQYF
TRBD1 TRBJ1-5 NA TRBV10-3 TGTGCCATCAGCCCCGGACAGGGCGACCAGCCCCAGCATTTT CAISPGQGDQPQHF
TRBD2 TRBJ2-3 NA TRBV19 TGTGCCAGTAGTACACTAGCGGGAGGTGGAGATACGCAGTATTTT CASSTLAGGGDTQYF